This T cell receptor beta chain originates from a study of Graves' ophthalmopathy and Graves' hyperthyroidism. Turning to the study itself: Ophthalmopathy absent within 18 months of follow-up marked hyperthyroidism as stable.

Hyperthyroidism cases were recent diagnoses of under 2 months' duration in people aged 18 to 65. The V end lost 5 bases, the J end lost 8 bases, and 12 bases lay between the germline ends. The CDR3 totals 12 residues. Germline V gives CDR1 LNHDA, CDR2 SQIVND (reference sequence). With respect to this clonotype: The target antigen is unknown.

Study-wide points: Using 13 signatures, a model distinguished ophthalmopathy from stable hyperthyroidism, reaching around 88% sensitivity and 81.08% specificity. Among expanded thyroid clonotypes above 0.001 frequency, most also occurred in blood.

Amplified material comprised TCR beta CDR3 regions derived from RNA transcripts. The workflow started with a first-round RT-PCR run with HTBI primers and then moved on to a second-round multiplex PCR. TCRdb passed the multiplex PCR reads through MiXCR, listing each CDR3 protein once. The sample holds more than 1,000,000 distinct CDR3 sequences, about 40% seen once. The rearrangement links TRBV19 to TRBJ1-2, with no clear D. The sample consisted of peripheral blood or thyroid tissue (not recorded which). The TCR sequence derives from an adult man with Graves' hyperthyroidism. This CDR3 is CASSAPFGGYTF. The CDR3 DNA follows: TGTGCCAGTAGTGCACCCTTTGGCGGCTACACCTTC.